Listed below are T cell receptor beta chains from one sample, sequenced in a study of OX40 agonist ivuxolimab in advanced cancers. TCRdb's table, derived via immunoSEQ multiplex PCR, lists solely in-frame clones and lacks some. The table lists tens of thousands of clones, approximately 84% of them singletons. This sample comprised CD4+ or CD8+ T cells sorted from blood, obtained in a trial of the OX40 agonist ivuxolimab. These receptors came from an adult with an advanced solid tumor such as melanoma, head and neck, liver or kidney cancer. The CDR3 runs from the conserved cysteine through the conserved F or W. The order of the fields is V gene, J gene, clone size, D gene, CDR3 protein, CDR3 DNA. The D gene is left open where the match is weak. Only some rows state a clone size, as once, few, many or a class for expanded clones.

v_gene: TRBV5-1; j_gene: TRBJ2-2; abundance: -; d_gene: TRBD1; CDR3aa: CASSLEGQGPGELFF; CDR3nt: TGCGCCAGCAGCTTGGAAGGACAGGGCCCCGGGGAGCTGTTTTTT
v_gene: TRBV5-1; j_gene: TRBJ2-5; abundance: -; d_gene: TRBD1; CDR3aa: CASSWGQPEETQYF; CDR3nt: TGCGCCAGCAGCTGGGGACAGCCCGAAGAGACCCAGTACTTC
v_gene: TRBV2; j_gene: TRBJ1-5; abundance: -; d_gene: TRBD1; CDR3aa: CASRGDRALGGQPQHF; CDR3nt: TGTGCCAGCAGGGGGGACAGGGCTTTGGGCGGTCAGCCCCAGCATTTT
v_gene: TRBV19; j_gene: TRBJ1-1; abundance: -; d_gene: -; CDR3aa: CASRTGNTEAFF; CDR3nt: TGTGCCAGCCGAACAGGGAACACTGAAGCTTTCTTT
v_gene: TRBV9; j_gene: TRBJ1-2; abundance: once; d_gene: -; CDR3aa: CASSVDLKGYGYTF; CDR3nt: TGTGCCAGCAGCGTAGATTTGAAAGGCTATGGCTACACCTTC
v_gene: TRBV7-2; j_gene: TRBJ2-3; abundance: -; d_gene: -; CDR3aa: CASSLGRGTDTQYF; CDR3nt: TGTGCCAGCAGCTTAGGGCGGGGCACAGATACGCAGTATTTT
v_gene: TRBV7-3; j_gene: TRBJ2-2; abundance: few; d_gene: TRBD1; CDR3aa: CASSPGQGSGELFF; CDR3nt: TGTGCCAGCAGCCCCGGACAGGGGTCAGGGGAGCTGTTTTTT
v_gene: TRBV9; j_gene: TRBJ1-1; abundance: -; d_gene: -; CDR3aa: CASSVGVAGRTNTEAFF; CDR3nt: TGTGCCAGCAGCGTAGGTGTGGCAGGGAGAACGAACACTGAAGCTTTCTTT
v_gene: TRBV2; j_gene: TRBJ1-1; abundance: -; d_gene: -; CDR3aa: CASSVSVYTEAFF; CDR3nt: TGTGCCAGCAGTGTAAGTGTATACACTGAAGCTTTCTTT
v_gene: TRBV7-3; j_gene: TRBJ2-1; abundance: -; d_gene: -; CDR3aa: CASSPSGNEQFF; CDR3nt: TGTGCCAGCAGCCCGTCGGGAAATGAGCAGTTCTTC
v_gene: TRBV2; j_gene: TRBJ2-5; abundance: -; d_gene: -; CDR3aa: CASGADRQVQETQYF; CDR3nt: TGTGCCAGCGGCGCCGACCGACAGGTGCAAGAGACCCAGTACTTC
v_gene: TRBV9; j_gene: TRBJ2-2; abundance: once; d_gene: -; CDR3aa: CASSEEDQYTGELFF; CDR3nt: TGTGCCAGCAGCGAAGAAGATCAGTACACCGGGGAGCTGTTTTTT
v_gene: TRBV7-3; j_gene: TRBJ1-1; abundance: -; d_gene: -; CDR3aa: CASSEQYNTEAFF; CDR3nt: TGTGCCAGCAGTGAACAATATAACACTGAAGCTTTCTTT
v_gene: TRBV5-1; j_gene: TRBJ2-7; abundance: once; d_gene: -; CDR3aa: CASSLASGGNDEQYF; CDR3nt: TGCGCCAGCAGCTTGGCAAGTGGCGGGAACGACGAGCAGTACTTC
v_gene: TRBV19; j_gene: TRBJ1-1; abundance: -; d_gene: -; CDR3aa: CASSMPDTDEAFF; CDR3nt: TGTGCCAGTAGTATGCCCGACACGGATGAAGCTTTCTTT
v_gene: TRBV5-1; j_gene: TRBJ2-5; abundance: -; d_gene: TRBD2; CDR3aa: CASSSGLAGGRETQYF; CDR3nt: TGCGCCAGCAGCTCCGGACTAGCGGGGGGGCGTGAGACCCAGTACTTC
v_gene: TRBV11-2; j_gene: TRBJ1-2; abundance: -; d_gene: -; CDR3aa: CASSLDRHSYGYTF; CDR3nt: TGTGCCAGCAGCTTAGACCGTCACAGCTATGGCTACACCTTC
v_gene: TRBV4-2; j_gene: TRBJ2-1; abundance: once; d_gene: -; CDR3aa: CASSQARTTGVYNEQFF; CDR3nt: TGTGCCAGCAGCCAAGCACGCACAACCGGGGTGTACAATGAGCAGTTCTTC
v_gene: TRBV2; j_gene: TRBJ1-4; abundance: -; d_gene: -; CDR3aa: CASSERPATNEKLFF; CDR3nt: TGTGCCAGCAGTGAGAGGCCAGCAACTAATGAAAAACTGTTTTTT
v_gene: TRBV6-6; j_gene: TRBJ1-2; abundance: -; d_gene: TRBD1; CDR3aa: CASRSPGQGLLGYTF; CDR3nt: TGTGCCAGCAGGTCTCCGGGACAGGGTCTTCTCGGCTACACCTTC